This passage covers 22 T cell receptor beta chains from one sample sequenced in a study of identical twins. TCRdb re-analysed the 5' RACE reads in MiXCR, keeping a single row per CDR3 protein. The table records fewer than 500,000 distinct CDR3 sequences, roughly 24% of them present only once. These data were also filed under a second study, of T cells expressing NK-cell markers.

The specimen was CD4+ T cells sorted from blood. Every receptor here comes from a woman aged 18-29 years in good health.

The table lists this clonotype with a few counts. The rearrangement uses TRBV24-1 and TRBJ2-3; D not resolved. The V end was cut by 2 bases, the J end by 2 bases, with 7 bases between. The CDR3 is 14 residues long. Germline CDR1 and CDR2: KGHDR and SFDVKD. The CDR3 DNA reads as TGTGCCACCAGTGATTCCCGATTCACAGATACGCAGTATTTT. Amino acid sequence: CATSDSRFTDTQYF.

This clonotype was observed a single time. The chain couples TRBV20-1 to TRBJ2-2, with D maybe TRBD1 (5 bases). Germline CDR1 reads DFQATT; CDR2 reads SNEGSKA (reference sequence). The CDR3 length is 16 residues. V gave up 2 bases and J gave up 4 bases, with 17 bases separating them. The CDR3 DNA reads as TGCAGTGCTAGACGTAGGGGATTTAGTGGCACCGGGGAGCTGTTTTTT. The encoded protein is CSARRRGFSGTGELFF.

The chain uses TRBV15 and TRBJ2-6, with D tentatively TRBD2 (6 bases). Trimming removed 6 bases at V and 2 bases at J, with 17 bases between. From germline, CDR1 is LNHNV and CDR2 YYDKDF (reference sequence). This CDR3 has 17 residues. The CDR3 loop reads CATSRVTGVAGANVLTF. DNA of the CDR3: TGTGCCACCAGTAGGGTGACGGGAGTCGCTGGGGCCAACGTCCTGACTTTC. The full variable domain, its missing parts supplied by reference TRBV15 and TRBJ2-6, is DAMVIQNPRYQVTQFGKPVTLSCSQTLNHNVMYWYQQKSSQAPKLLFHYYDKDFNNEADTPDNFQSRRPNTSFCFLDIRSPGLGDTAMYLCATSRVTGVAGANVLTFGAGSRLTVL.

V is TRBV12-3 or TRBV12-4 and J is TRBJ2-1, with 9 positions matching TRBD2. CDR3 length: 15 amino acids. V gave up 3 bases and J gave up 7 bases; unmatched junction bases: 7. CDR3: CASSLYVTSGNEQFF. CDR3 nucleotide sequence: TGTGCCAGCAGTTTGTATGTGACTAGCGGAAATGAGCAGTTCTTC.

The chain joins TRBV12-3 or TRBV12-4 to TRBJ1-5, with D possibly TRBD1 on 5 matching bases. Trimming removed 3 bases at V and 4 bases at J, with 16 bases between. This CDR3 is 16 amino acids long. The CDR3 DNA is TGTGCCAGCAGTTTTGGGGCCGGGGCTCGGAATCAGCCCCAGCATTTT. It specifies CASSFGAGARNQPQHF.

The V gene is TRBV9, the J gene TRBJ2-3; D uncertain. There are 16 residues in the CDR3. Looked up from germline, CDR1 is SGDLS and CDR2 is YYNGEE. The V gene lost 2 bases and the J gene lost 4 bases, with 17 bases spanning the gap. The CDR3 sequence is CASSVDGLFAADTQYF. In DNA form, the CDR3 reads TGTGCCAGCAGCGTCGACGGGCTGTTTGCTGCAGATACGCAGTATTTT.

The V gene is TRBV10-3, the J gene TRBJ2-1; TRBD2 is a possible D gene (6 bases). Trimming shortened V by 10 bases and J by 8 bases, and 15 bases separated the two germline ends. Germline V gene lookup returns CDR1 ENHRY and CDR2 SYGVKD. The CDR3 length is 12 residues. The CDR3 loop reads CATRDEGDEQFF. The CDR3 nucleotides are TGTGCCACGCGGGACGAAGGGGATGAGCAGTTCTTC.

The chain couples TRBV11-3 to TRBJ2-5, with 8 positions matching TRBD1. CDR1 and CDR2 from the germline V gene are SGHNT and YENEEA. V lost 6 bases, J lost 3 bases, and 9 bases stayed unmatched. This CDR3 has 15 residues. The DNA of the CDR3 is TGTGCCAGCAGATTGGGACAGGCCGGAGAAGAGACCCAGTACTTC. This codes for CASRLGQAGEETQYF.

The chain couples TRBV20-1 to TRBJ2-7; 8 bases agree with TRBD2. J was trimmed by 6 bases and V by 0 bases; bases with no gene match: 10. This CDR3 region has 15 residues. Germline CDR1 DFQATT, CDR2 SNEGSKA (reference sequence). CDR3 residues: CSARDPGTRKGEQYF. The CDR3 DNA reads TGCAGTGCTAGAGATCCTGGGACTAGGAAGGGCGAGCAGTACTTC.

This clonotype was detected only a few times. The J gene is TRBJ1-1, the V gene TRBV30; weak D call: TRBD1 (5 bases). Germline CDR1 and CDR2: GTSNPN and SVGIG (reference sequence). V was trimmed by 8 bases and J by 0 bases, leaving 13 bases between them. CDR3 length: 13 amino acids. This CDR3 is CAGGGGVNTEAFF. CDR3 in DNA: TGTGCCGGAGGTGGGGGTGTGAACACTGAAGCTTTCTTT.

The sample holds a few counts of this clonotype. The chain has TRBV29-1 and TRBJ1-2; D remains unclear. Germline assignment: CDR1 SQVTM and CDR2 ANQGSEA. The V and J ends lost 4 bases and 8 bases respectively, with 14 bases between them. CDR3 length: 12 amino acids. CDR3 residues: CSVGAGMRGYTF. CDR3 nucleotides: TGCAGCGTTGGGGCGGGAATGAGGGGCTACACCTTC.

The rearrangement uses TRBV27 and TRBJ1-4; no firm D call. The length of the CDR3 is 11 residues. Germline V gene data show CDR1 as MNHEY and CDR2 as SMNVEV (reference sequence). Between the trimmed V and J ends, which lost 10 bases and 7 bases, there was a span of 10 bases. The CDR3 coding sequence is TGTGCCACGGGTTCGGGTGAAAAACTGTTTTTT. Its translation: CATGSGEKLFF.

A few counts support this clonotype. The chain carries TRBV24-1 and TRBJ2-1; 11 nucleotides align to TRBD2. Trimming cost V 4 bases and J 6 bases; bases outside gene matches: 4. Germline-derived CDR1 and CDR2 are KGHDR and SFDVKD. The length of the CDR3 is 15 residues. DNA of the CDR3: TGTGCCACCAGTGACGGACTAGCGGGTACCAATGAGCAGTTCTTC. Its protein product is CATSDGLAGTNEQFF.

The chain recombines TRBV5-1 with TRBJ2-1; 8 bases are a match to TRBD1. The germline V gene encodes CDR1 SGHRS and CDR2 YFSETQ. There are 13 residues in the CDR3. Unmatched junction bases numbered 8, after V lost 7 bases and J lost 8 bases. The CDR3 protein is CASGIGQGDEQFF. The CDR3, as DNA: TGCGCCAGCGGCATCGGACAGGGCGATGAGCAGTTCTTC.

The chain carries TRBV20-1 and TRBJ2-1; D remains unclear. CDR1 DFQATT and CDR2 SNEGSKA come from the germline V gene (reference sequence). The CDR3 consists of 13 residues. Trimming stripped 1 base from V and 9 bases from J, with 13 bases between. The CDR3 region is CSARGPGGGEQFF. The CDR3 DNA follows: TGCAGTGCTAGAGGCCCGGGCGGCGGTGAGCAGTTCTTC.

As DNA, the CDR3 is TGCGCCAGCAATCGGGCCAGCTCCTACAATGAGCAGTTCTTC. Translating gives CASNRASSYNEQFF. The gene calls are TRBV10-1 and TRBJ2-1; D uncertain. The germline V gene encodes CDR1 WNHNN and CDR2 SYGVQD (reference sequence). The CDR3 consists of 14 residues. Trimming pared 7 bases from V and 0 bases from J, leaving 10 bases between.

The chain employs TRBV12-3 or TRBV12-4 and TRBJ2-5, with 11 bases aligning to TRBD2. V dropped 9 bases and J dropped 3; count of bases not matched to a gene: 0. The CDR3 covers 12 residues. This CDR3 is CASSGGEETQYF. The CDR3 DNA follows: TGTGCCAGTAGCGGGGGGGAAGAGACCCAGTACTTC.

CDR3: CASTTSTDTQYF. DNA of the CDR3: TGTGCCTCCACTACTAGCACAGATACGCAGTATTTT. The V gene is TRBV10-3, the J gene TRBJ2-3; D uncertain. CDR1 ENHRY and CDR2 SYGVKD come from the germline V gene. The CDR3 has 12 residues. The ends were cut back, 11 bases at V and 0 bases at J, with 9 bases in the middle.

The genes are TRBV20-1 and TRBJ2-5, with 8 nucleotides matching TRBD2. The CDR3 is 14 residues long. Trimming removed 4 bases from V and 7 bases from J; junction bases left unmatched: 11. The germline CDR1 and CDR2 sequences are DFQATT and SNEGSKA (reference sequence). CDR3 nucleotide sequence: TGCAGTGCTACCCATGGTCGACGGGAGGGGACCCAGTACTTC. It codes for CSATHGRREGTQYF.

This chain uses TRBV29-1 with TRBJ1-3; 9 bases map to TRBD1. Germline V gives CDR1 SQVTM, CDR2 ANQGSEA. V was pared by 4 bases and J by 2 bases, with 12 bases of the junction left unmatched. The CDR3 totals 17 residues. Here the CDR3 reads CSVGGINRDRAGNTIYF. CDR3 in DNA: TGCAGCGTTGGGGGGATAAACCGGGACAGGGCTGGAAACACCATATATTTT.

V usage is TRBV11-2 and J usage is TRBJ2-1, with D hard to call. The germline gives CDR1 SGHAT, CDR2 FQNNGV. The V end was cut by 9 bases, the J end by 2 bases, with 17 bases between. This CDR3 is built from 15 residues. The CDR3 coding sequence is TGTGCCAGTACCATGGTCGGTGTCACCTACAATGAGCAGTTCTTC. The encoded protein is CASTMVGVTYNEQFF.

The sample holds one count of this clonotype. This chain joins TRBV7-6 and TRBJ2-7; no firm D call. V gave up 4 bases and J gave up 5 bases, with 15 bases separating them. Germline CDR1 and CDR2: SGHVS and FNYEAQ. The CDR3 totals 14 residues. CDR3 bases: TGTGCCAGCAGCTCCGGATATGTCCGGGACGAGCAGTACTTC. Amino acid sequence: CASSSGYVRDEQYF.